A selection of T cell receptor beta chains follows, all from one sample in a study of T cells in Graves' hyperthyroidism and ophthalmopathy. MiXCR, run by TCRdb on the multiplex PCR reads, gives a single entry per CDR3 protein. The sample comprises roughly 630,000 distinct CDR3 sequences, 15% to 19% of which are singletons, and under 8% rests with the top ten. The sample consisted of blood. Receptor source: a woman aged 25-40 years with Graves' hyperthyroidism. Each CDR3 is given with its conserved first and last residue. A D gene is named only where the DNA matches it firmly. The size of a clone is reported for some rows only, either as once, few or many, or as a class for expanded clones.

length	size	V	J	D	CDR3	DNA
13	many	TRBV12-3/TRBV12-4	TRBJ2-7	-	CASSPLYSYEQYF	TGTGCCAGCAGCCCCCTTTACTCCTACGAGCAGTACTTC
18	many	TRBV28	TRBJ2-1	TRBD2	CASSYLGYGGGSYNEQFF	TGTGCCAGCAGTTACCTGGGGTATGGGGGGGGCTCCTACAATGAGCAGTTCTTC
13	once	TRBV25-1	TRBJ2-7	-	CATQWAGTYEQYF	TGTGCCACCCAATGGGCGGGAACCTACGAGCAGTACTTC
13	many	TRBV30	TRBJ1-1	-	CAWSRQWDTEAFF	TGTGCCTGGAGTCGGCAATGGGACACTGAAGCTTTCTTT
18	-	TRBV7-2	TRBJ1-5	TRBD1	CASSLGRGGVFSNQPQHF	TGTGCCAGCAGCTTAGGCAGGGGGGGTGTTTTTAGCAATCAGCCCCAGCATTTT
15	many	TRBV29-1	TRBJ2-5	-	CSVAGPREFLETQYF	TGCAGCGTAGCCGGACCCAGGGAATTCTTGGAGACCCAGTACTTC
12	-	TRBV11-2	TRBJ2-7	-	CASGRVIDEQYF	TGTGCCAGCGGCAGGGTAATCGACGAGCAGTACTTC
16	few	TRBV15	TRBJ1-5	TRBD1	CATSTDRGKGNQPQHF	TGTGCCACCAGTACGGACAGGGGGAAGGGTAATCAGCCCCAGCATTTT
13	many	TRBV5-1	TRBJ2-7	TRBD1	CASSAGTGYEQYF	TGCGCCAGCAGCGCCGGGACAGGTTACGAGCAGTACTTC
15	many	TRBV6-2/TRBV6-3	TRBJ2-7	-	CASMTVVQQVYEQYF	TGTGCCAGCATGACCGTAGTACAGCAAGTCTACGAGCAGTACTTC
15	many	TRBV5-1	TRBJ1-2	-	CASSLGRGGRADYTF	TGCGCCAGCAGCTTGGGTCGGGGCGGGAGAGCTGACTACACCTTC
18	many	TRBV6-1	TRBJ2-1	TRBD1	CASSYHPFGQADYNEQFF	TGTGCCAGCAGTTACCATCCTTTCGGACAGGCCGACTACAATGAGCAGTTCTTC
12	-	TRBV20-1	TRBJ1-2	-	CSALSGELGYTF	TGCAGTGCGTTGTCAGGGGAGCTTGGCTACACCTTC
13	many	TRBV30	TRBJ1-1	TRBD1	CAWTGGMNTEAFF	TGTGCCTGGACAGGGGGCATGAACACTGAAGCTTTCTTT
15	many	TRBV20-1	TRBJ2-2	-	CSAKRPNANTGELFF	TGCAGTGCTAAGAGGCCAAACGCGAACACCGGGGAGCTGTTTTTT
15	-	TRBV18	TRBJ1-2	-	CASSPRRDHSEGYTF	TGTGCCAGCTCACCCCGACGAGACCACTCGGAGGGCTACACCTTC
16	-	TRBV29-1	TRBJ2-3	TRBD2	CSVARLAGGPTDTQYF	TGCAGCGTTGCCCGACTAGCGGGAGGTCCTACAGATACGCAGTATTTT
15	many	TRBV30	TRBJ1-1	TRBD1	CAWSVMGQRNTEAFF	TGTGCCTGGAGTGTGATGGGACAGCGGAACACTGAAGCTTTCTTT
14	many	TRBV5-5	TRBJ2-7	-	CASNRQVGSYEQYF	TGTGCCAGCAACCGGCAGGTCGGTAGCTACGAGCAGTACTTC
15	many	TRBV20-1	TRBJ2-2	-	CSARDARAATGELFF	TGCAGTGCTAGAGATGCCAGGGCGGCCACCGGGGAGCTGTTTTTT
13	many	TRBV2	TRBJ1-2	-	CASSERDGYGYTF	TGTGCCAGCAGTGAACGAGACGGGTATGGCTACACCTTC
14	-	TRBV4-2	TRBJ2-2	TRBD1	CASSQLTGAGELFF	TGTGCCAGCAGCCAACTCACAGGGGCCGGGGAGCTGTTTTTT
17	many	TRBV7-6	TRBJ2-3	-	CASSLTGMVFGTDTQYF	TGTGCCAGCAGCTTAACGGGAATGGTCTTCGGCACAGATACGCAGTATTTT
13	many	TRBV4-3	TRBJ2-1	TRBD2	CASSQLAGDEQFF	TGCGCCAGCAGCCAATTAGCGGGGGATGAGCAGTTCTTC
17	-	TRBV28	TRBJ1-6	-	CASSLLTAATYNSPLHF	TGTGCCAGCAGTTTATTGACAGCGGCAACCTATAATTCACCCCTCCACTTT
14	many	TRBV7-2	TRBJ2-1	-	CASSLDPEFDEQFF	TGTGCCAGCAGCTTAGATCCGGAGTTCGATGAGCAGTTCTTC
15	many	TRBV12-3/TRBV12-4	TRBJ1-5	TRBD1	CASSRTGTGDQPQHF	TGTGCCAGCAGTAGGACCGGGACAGGGGATCAGCCCCAGCATTTT
12	many	TRBV30	TRBJ2-2	-	CAWSVLYGELFF	TGTGCCTGGAGTGTACTTTACGGGGAGCTGTTTTTT
17	few	TRBV20-1	TRBJ2-1	TRBD2	CSARDPVRLAGVNEQFF	TGCAGTGCTAGAGATCCGGTTCGGCTAGCGGGGGTGAATGAGCAGTTCTTC
17	-	TRBV11-3	TRBJ2-1	TRBD1	CASSLVLDRGLPNEQFF	TGTGCCAGCAGCTTAGTCCTCGACAGGGGGCTCCCCAATGAGCAGTTCTTC
16	many	TRBV6-2/TRBV6-3	TRBJ2-1	-	CASSYSTSLTYNEQFF	TGTGCCAGCAGTTACTCGACGTCCTTGACCTACAATGAGCAGTTCTTC
17	-	TRBV30	TRBJ1-2	-	CAWSIFSLGGTNYGYTF	TGTGCCTGGAGTATATTTTCCCTAGGCGGTACTAACTATGGCTACACCTTC
16	few	TRBV27	TRBJ1-6	-	CASSSGTPGVNSPLHF	TGTGCCAGCAGTTCTGGGACCCCAGGGGTTAATTCACCCCTCCACTTT
15	-	TRBV28	TRBJ2-7	TRBD2	CASSSPSRGNYEQYF	TGTGCCAGCAGTTCCCCCTCGCGGGGGAACTACGAGCAGTACTTC
14	few	TRBV6-1	TRBJ2-7	-	CASSYKDISYEQYF	TGTGCCAGCAGTTATAAGGACATTTCCTACGAGCAGTACTTC
15	-	TRBV12-3/TRBV12-4	TRBJ2-1	TRBD2	CASFAGTSVYNEQFF	TGTGCCAGCTTCGCCGGGACTAGTGTTTACAATGAGCAGTTCTTC
14	few	TRBV7-9	TRBJ2-7	-	CASSSGLAPYEQYF	TGTGCCAGCAGCTCGGGGCTAGCTCCCTACGAGCAGTACTTC
16	many	TRBV30	TRBJ1-1	-	CAWRPELGKVETEAFF	TGTGCCTGGAGGCCCGAATTGGGGAAGGTAGAGACTGAAGCTTTCTTT
15	many	TRBV28	TRBJ2-3	-	CASSPPGRGSDTQYF	TGTGCCAGCAGTCCCCCGGGTAGGGGGTCAGATACGCAGTATTTT
14	many	TRBV12-3/TRBV12-4	TRBJ2-7	TRBD1	CASSYDRESYEQYF	TGTGCCAGCAGTTACGACAGGGAATCCTACGAGCAGTACTTC